This TCR beta chain was profiled in a study of control samples from healthy donors and cancer patients. CDR1 and CDR2 (germline): MDHEN, SYDVKM. V lost 6 bases and J lost 5, with 16 bases in between. This CDR3 spans 15 amino acids. Assay used: immunoSEQ multiplex PCR; TCRdb lists only in-frame clones, some missing. The sample holds some 150,000 clones; nearly 95% are singletons and the top ten take under 2.5%. The TCR sequence derives from a man aged 50 or older in good health. This chain connects TRBV28 to TRBJ1-4; a possible D gene is TRBD1 (6 bases). Sample: blood. CDR3 residues: CASRWAGASNEKLFF. Here the CDR3 DNA reads TGTGCCAGCAGATGGGCAGGGGCCTCAAATGAAAAACTGTTTTTT.